This entry features one T cell receptor (beta chain) sequence. Germline assignment: CDR1 SGHNT and CDR2 YYREEE (reference sequence). V shed 3 bases and J 4 bases; nucleotides not matched to a gene: 7. This CDR3 comprises 15 residues. These data are taken from a study of blood T cell repertoires in COVID-19. Participants had their cohort set by participant-reported clinical history. Clones were read by immunoSEQ multiplex PCR, and TCRdb kept only the in-frame ones, dropping some. The sample gives about 280,000 clones, roughly 90% of which show up once; about 1.5% is in the top ten. This sequence originates from a woman between 18 and 30 years old with acute COVID-19. The sample was PBMCs or T cells enriched from blood (not recorded which). The chain has TRBV5-4 and TRBJ2-7, with 10 bases matching TRBD2. The chain's CDR3 is CASSSPLAGPYEQYF. CDR3 DNA sequence: TGTGCCAGCAGCTCCCCACTAGCGGGACCGTACGAGCAGTACTTC.